A selection of T cell receptor beta chains follows, all from one sample in a study of blood T cells in healthy people across ages. Each CDR3 protein is one row after TCRdb ran MiXCR on the 5' RACE reads. The sample yields about 1.5 million distinct CDR3 sequences, under 55% seen once. Sequenced input: blood. The source of these receptors is a woman aged 18 to 35 in good health. The conserved cysteine and the conserved F or W are not part of the CDR3 here. The order of the fields is V gene, CDR3 protein.

TRBV6-2/TRBV6-3	ASKAGGTLRAF
TRBV6-2/TRBV6-3	ASSHASTTDTQY
TRBV9	ASSARQGGTDTQY
TRBV15	ATSRGGRPVTISYT
TRBV12-3/TRBV12-4	ASSCSGLLPYEQY
TRBV6-6	ASSPSGPSYNEQF
TRBV7-9	ASSSSSGSGNEQF
TRBV11-2	ASTFGQADEQF
TRBV7-2	ASSLGAGSLTDTQH
TRBV20-1	SAPPGDDNSPLH
TRBV12-3/TRBV12-4	ASSFIGIQY
TRBV7-9	ASSLLGQTYGYT
TRBV18	ASSPNPTGDYGYT
TRBV11-2	ASSLAVDLIYGYT
TRBV4-3	ASSPNRGLRDTQY
TRBV24-1	ATSRSPSSGQNNEQY
TRBV3-1	ASSREGLEAYNGQF
TRBV4-1	ASSRLLAGESTDTQY
TRBV6-1	ASTRAYHSSYNSPLH
TRBV12-3/TRBV12-4	ASSHGTGGHGYT
TRBV5-4	ASSTDPTDTQY
TRBV12-5	ASGSINVAGGMHEQF
TRBV9	ASSVDTGAEAF
TRBV12-3/TRBV12-4	ASSLGGPEAF
TRBV12-3/TRBV12-4	ASRTGMNTEAF
TRBV6-6	ASSYSRGEADTQY
TRBV7-2	ASSFLGLQARLNIQY